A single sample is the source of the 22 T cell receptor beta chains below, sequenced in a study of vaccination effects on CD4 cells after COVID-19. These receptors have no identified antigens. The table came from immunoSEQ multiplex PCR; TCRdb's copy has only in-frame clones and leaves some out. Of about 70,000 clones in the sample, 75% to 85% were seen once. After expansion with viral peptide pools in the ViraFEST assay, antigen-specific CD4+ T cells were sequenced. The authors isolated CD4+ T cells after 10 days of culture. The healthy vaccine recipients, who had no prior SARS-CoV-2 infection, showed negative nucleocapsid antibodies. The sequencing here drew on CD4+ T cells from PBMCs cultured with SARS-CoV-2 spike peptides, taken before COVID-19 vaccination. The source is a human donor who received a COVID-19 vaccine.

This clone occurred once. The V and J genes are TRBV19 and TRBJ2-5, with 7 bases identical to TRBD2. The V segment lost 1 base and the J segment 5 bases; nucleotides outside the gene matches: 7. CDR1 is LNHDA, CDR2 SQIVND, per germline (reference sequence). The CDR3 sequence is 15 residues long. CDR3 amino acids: CASSIGGGGPETQYF. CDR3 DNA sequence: TGTGCCAGTAGTATAGGGGGGGGAGGGCCGGAGACCCAGTACTTC.

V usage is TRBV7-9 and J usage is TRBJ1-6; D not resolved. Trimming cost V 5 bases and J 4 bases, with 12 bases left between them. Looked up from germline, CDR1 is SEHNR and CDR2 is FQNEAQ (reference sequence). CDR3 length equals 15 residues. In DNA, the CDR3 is TGTGCCAGCAGCCCGGGTAGCGGGTATAATTCACCCCTCCACTTT. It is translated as CASSPGSGYNSPLHF.

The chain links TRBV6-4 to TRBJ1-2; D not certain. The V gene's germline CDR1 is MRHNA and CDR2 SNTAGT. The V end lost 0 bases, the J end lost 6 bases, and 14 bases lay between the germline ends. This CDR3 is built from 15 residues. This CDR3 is CASSDSGSPGDGYTF. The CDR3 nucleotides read TGTGCCAGCAGTGACTCAGGGTCTCCGGGCGATGGCTACACCTTC.

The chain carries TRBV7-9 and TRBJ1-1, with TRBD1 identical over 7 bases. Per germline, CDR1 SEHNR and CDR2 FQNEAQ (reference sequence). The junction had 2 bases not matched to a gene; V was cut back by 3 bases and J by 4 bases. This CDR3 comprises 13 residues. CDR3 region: CASSFRGGTEAFF. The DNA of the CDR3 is TGTGCCAGCAGCTTCAGGGGGGGCACTGAAGCTTTCTTT. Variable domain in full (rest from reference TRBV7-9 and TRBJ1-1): DTGVSQNPRHKITKRGQNVTFRCDPISEHNRLYWYRQTLGQGPEFLTYFQNEAQLEKSRLLSDRFSAERPKGSFSTLEIQRTEQGDSAMYLCASSFRGGTEAFFGQGTRLTVV.

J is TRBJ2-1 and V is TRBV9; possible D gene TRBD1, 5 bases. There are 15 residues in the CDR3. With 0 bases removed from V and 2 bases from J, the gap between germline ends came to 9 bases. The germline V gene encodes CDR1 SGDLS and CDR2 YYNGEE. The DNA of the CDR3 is TGTGCCAGCAGCGTAGTGGCAGGGCCCTACAATGAGCAGTTCTTC. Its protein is CASSVVAGPYNEQFF.

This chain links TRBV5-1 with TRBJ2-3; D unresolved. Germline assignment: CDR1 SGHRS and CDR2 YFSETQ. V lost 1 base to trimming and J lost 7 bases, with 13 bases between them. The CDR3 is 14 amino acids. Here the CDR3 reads CASSLTSSTYTQYF. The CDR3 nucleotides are TGCGCCAGCAGCTTGACCTCTTCGACGTATACGCAGTATTTT. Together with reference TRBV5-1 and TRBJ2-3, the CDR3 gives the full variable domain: KAGVTQTPRYLIKTRGQQVTLSCSPISGHRSVSWYQQTPGQGLQFLFEYFSETQRNKGNFPGRFSGRQFSNSRSEMNVSTLELGDSALYLCASSLTSSTYTQYFGPGTRLTVL.

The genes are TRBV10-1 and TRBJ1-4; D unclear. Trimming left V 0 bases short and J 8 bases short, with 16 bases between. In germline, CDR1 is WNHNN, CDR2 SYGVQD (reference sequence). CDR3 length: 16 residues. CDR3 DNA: TGCGCCAGCAGTGAGTCGGCTGCGCCGAGGAGCGAAAAACTGTTTTTT. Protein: CASSESAAPRSEKLFF.

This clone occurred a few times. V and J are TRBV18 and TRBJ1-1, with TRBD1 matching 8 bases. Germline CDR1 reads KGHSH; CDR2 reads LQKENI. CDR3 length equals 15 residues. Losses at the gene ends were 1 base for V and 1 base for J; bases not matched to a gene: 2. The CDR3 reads CASSPRTGPNTEAFF. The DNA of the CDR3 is TGTGCCAGCTCACCACGGACAGGGCCGAACACTGAAGCTTTCTTT.

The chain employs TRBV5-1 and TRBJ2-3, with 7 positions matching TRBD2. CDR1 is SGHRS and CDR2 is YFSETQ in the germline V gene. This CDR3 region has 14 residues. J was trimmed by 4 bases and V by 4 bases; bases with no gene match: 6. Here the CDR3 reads CASSITSVSDTQYF. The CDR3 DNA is TGCGCCAGCAGCATTACTAGCGTCTCAGATACGCAGTATTTT.

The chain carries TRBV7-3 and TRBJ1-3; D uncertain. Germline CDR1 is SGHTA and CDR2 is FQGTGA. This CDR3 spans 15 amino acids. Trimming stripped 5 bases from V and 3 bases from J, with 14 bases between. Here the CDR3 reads CASSPDSNSGNTIYF. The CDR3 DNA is TGTGCCAGCAGCCCGGACTCAAATAGTGGAAACACCATATATTTT.

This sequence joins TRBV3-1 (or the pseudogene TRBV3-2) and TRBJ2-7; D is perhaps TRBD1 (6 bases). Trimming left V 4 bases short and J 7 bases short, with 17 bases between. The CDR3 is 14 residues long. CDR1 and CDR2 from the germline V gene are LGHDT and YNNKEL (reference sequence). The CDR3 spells CASSPGQNRVEQYV. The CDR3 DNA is TGTGCCAGCAGCCCCGGACAGAACCGGGTGGAGCAGTACGTC.

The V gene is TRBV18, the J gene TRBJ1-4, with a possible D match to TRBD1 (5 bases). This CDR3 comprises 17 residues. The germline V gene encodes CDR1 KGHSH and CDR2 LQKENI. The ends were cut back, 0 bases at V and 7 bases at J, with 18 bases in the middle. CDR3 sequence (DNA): TGTGCCAGCTCACCACCGCGGGTTGGACGGACACTTGAAAAACTGTTTTTT. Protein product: CASSPPRVGRTLEKLFF.

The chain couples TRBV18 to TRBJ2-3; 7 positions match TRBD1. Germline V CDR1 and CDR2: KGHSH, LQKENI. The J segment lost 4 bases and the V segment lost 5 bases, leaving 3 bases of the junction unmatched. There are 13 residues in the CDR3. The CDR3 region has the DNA TGTGCCAGCTCAAAGGGGACAGCAGATACGCAGTATTTT. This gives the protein CASSKGTADTQYF. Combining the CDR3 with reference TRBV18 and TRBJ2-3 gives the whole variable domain NAGVMQNPRHLVRRRGQEARLRCSPMKGHSHVYWYRQLPEEGLKFMVYLQKENIIDESGMPKERFSAEFPKEGPSILRIQQVVRGDSAAYFCASSKGTADTQYFGPGTRLTVL.

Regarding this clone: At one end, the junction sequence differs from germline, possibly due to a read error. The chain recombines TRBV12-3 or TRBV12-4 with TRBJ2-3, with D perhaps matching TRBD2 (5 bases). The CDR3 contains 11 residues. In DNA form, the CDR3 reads TGTGCCAGCAGTCTAGCCGATACGCAGTATTTT. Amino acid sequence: CASSLADTQYF.

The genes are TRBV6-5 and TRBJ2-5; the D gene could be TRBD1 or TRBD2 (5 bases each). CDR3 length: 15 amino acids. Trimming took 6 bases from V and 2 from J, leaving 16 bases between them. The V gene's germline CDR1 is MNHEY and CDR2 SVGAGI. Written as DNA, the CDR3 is TGTGCCAGCAGCCGGGGCCAGTGGGAACAAGAGACCCAGTACTTC. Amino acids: CASSRGQWEQETQYF.

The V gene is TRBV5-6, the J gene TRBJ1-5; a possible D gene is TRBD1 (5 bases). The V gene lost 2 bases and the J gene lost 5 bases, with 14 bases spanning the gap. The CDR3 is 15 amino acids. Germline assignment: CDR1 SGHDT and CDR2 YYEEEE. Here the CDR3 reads CASSLLSLGDQPQHF. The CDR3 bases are TGTGCCAGCAGCTTACTCTCCCTGGGGGATCAGCCCCAGCATTTT.

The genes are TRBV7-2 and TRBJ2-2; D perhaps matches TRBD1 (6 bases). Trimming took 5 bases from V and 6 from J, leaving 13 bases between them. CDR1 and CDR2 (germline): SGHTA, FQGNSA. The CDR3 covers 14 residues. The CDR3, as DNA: TGTGCCAGCAGCAAACAGGGCATCCCCGGGGAGCTGTTTTTT. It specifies CASSKQGIPGELFF.

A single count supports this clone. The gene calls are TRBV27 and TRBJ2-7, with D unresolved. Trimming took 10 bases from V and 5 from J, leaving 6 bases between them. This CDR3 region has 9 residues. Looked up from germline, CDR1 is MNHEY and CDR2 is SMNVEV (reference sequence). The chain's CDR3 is CATTDEQYV. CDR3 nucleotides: TGTGCCACGACCGACGAGCAGTACGTC.

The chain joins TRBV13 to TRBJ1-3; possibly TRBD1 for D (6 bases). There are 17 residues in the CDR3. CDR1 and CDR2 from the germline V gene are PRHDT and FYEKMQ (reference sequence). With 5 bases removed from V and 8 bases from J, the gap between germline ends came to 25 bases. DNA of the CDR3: TGTGCCAGCAGCACACGACGGAGTCTGAGGGGGTCGGACACCATATATTTT. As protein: CASSTRRSLRGSDTIYF. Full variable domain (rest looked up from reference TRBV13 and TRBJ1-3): AAGVIQSPRHLIKEKRETATLKCYPIPRHDTVYWYQQGPGQDPQFLISFYEKMQSDKGSIPDRFSAQQFSDYHSELNMSSLELGDSALYFCASSTRRSLRGSDTIYFGEGSWLTVV.

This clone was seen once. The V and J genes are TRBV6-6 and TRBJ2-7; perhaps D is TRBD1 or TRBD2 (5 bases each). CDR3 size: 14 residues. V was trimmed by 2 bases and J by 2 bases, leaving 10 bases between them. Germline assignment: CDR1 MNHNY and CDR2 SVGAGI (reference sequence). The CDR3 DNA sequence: TGTGCCAGCAGTTACCTGGGACCCCCCTACGAGCAGTACGTC. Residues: CASSYLGPPYEQYV.

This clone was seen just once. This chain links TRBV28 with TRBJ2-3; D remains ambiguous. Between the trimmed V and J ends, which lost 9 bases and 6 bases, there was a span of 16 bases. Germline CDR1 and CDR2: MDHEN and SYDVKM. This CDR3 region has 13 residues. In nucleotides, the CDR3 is TGTGCCAGTTCACAGCCCCCGCTGGATACGCAGTATTTT. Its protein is CASSQPPLDTQYF.

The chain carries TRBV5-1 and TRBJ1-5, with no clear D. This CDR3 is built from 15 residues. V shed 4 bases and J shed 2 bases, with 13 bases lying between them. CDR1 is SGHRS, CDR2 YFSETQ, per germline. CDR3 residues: CASSLGGVGNQPQHF. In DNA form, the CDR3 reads TGCGCCAGCAGCCTGGGTGGGGTCGGCAATCAGCCCCAGCATTTT. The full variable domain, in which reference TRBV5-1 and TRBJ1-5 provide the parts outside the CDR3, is KAGVTQTPRYLIKTRGQQVTLSCSPISGHRSVSWYQQTPGQGLQFLFEYFSETQRNKGNFPGRFSGRQFSNSRSEMNVSTLELGDSALYLCASSLGGVGNQPQHFGDGTRLSIL.